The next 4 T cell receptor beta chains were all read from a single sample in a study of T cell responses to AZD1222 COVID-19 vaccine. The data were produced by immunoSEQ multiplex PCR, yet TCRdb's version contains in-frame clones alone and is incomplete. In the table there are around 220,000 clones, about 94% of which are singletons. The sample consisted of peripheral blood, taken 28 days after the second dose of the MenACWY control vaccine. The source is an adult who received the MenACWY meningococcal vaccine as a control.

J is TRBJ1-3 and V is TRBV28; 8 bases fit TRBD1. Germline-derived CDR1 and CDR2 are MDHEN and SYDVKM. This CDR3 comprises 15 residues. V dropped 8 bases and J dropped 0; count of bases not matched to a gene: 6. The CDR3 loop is CASLGQVHSGNTIYF. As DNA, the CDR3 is TGTGCCAGCCTGGGACAGGTCCACTCTGGAAACACCATATATTTT. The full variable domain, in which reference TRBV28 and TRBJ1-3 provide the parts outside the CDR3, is DVKVTQSSRYLVKRTGEKVFLECVQDMDHENMFWYRQDPGLGLRLIYFSYDVKMKEKGDIPEGYSVSREKKERFSLILESASTNQTSMYLCASLGQVHSGNTIYFGEGSWLTVV.

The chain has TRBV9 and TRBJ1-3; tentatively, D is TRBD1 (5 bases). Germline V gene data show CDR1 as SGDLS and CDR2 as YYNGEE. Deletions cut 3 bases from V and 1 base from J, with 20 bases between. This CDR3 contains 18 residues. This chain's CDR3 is CASSAGYPGLGSGNTIYF. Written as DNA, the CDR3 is TGTGCCAGCAGCGCAGGGTACCCGGGCCTAGGATCTGGAAACACCATATATTTT.

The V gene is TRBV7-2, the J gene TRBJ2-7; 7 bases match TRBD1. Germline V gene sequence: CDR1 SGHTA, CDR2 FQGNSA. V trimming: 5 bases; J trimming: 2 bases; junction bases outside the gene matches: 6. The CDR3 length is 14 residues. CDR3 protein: CASSPGQIAYEQYF. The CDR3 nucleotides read TGTGCCAGCAGCCCGGGACAGATTGCCTACGAGCAGTACTTC.

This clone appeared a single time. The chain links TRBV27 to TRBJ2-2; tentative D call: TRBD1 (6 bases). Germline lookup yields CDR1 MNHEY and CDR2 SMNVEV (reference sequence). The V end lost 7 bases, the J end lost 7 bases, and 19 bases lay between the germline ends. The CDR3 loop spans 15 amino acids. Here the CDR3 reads CASTLRFTGNGELFF. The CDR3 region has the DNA TGTGCCAGCACCCTCAGATTCACAGGGAACGGGGAGCTGTTTTTT.